At least ten counts were recorded for the clone carrying this TCR beta chain. The sample is drawn from a study of metastatic and nonmetastatic thyroid tumors. Looking at the study overall: Patients with malignant and benign thyroid disease provided blood and tumor or nodule tissue, whose repertoires were compared.

Germline lookup yields CDR1 SGHRS and CDR2 YFSETQ. Unmatched junction bases numbered 1, after V lost 0 bases and J lost 1 base. The CDR3 contains 15 residues. Before thyroid surgery, none of the patients had received any treatment. Via MiXCR, TCRdb re-called the PCR reads. The table includes approximately 44,000 clones, approximately 24% detected once. Sequences were obtained from tumor tissue. The chain has TRBV5-1 and TRBJ2-7; TRBD1 matches at 10 bases. The receptor's source is a female donor with papillary thyroid cancer or a benign thyroid nodule (not recorded which). Some clones in this sample may be carry-over from other donors' samples. The CDR3 bases are TGCGCCAGCAGCTTGGGGGACAGGGGTTCCTACGAGCAGTACTTC. Protein product: CASSLGDRGSYEQYF.